This T cell receptor (beta chain) was recovered during a study of T cell repertoires in cytomegalovirus infection. This clonotype has a count of ten or more. TCRdb recomputed calls from the reads with MiXCR, one row per CDR3 protein. This table holds tens of thousands of distinct CDR3 sequences, 4% found once. The receptor's source is a human donor in good health (CMV status not recorded). Some clones in this sample may be carry-over from other donors' samples. Material for sequencing was PBMCs.

The DNA for the CDR3 is TGCGCCAGCAGCCAAGAATTAACAGGGGGTGGATGGGGGAACACTGAAGCTTTCTTT. Its protein is CASSQELTGGGWGNTEAFF. The gene calls are TRBV4-1 and TRBJ1-1; the match to TRBD1 covers 8 bases. After removal of 0 bases from V and 1 base from J, the junction contained 13 bases not matched to a gene. CDR3 length equals 19 residues. The germline CDR1 and CDR2 sequences are MGHRA and YSYEKL.